The T cell receptor (beta chain) described here comes from a study of blood T cell repertoires in COVID-19. The data were produced by immunoSEQ multiplex PCR, yet TCRdb's version contains in-frame clones alone and is incomplete. The sample shows 140,000 to 150,000 clones, roughly 84% of them seen only once. Germline V gene data show CDR1 as WSHSY and CDR2 as SAAADI. The trim removed 5 bases at V and 1 base at J, leaving 7 bases unmatched. The CDR3 is 15 residues long. This chain joins TRBV10-2 and TRBJ1-1; 7 nucleotides line up with TRBD1. This TCR was recovered from a woman aged 45-60 years who had been exposed to COVID-19. Source material: PBMCs or T cells enriched from blood (not recorded which). The CDR3 here is CASSNRDSQNTEAFF. The CDR3 DNA is TGCGCCAGCAGTAACCGGGACAGTCAGAACACTGAAGCTTTCTTT.